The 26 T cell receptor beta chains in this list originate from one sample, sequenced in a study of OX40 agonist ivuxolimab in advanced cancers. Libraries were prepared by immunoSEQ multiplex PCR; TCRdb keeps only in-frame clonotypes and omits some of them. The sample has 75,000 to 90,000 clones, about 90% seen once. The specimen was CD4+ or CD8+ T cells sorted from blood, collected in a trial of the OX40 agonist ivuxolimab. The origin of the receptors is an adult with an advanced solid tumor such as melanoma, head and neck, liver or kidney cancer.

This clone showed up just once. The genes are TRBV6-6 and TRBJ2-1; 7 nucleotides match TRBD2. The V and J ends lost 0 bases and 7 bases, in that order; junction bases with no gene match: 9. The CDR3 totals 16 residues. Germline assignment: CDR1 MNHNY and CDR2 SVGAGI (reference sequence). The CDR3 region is CASSYSRTRAGNEQFF. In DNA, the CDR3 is TGTGCCAGCAGTTACTCCCGGACTAGAGCGGGTAATGAGCAGTTCTTC.

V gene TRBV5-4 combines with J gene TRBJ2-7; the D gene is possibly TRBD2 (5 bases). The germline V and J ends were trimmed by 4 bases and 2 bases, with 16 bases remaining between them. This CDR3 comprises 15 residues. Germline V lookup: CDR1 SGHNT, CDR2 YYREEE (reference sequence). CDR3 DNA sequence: TGTGCCAGCAGCCCCAGTCTCGGGGAAACCTACGAGCAGTACGTC. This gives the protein CASSPSLGETYEQYV.

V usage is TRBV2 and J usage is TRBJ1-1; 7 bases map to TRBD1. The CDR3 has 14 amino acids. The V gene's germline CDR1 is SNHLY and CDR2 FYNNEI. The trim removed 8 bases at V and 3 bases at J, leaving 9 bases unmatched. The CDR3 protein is CASSPGQLDTEAFF. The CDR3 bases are TGTGCCAGCTCCCCGGGACAGTTGGACACTGAAGCTTTCTTT.

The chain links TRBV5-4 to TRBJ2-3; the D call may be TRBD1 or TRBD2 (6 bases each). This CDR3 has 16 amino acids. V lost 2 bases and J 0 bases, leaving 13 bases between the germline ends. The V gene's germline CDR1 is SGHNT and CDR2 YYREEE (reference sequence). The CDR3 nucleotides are TGTGCCAGCAGCTTAGGTCTAGGGGGGAGCACAGATACGCAGTATTTT. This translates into CASSLGLGGSTDTQYF.

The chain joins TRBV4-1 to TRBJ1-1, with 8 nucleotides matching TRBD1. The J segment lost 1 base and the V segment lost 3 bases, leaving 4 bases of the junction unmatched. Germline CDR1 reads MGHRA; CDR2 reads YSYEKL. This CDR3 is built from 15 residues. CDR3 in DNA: TGCGCCAGCAGCCACCGAGGACAGGGGAACACTGAAGCTTTCTTT. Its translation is CASSHRGQGNTEAFF.

CDR3: CAWSWEDPGDGYTF. For the CDR3, the DNA is TGTGCCTGGAGTTGGGAGGACCCGGGCGATGGCTACACCTTC. This chain connects TRBV30 to TRBJ1-2; D gene ambiguous. The V end was cut by 2 bases, the J end by 6 bases, with 16 bases between. The CDR3 spans 14 residues. CDR1 GTSNPN and CDR2 SVGIG come from the germline V gene (reference sequence).

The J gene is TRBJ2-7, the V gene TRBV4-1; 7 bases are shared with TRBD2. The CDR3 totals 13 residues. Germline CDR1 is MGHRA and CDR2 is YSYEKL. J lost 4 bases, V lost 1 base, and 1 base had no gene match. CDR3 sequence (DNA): TGCGCCAGCAGCCAAGGAGCGGGGTACGAGCAGTACTTC. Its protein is CASSQGAGYEQYF.

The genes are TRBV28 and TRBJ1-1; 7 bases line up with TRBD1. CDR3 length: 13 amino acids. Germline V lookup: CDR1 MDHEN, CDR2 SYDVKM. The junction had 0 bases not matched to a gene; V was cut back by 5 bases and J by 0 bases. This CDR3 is CASSTGVNTEAFF. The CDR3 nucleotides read TGTGCCAGCAGTACAGGGGTGAACACTGAAGCTTTCTTT.

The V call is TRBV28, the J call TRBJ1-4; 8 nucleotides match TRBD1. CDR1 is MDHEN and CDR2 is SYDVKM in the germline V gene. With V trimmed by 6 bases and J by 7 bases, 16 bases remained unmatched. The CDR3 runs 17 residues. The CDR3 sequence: CASRSPTRQGRAEKLFF. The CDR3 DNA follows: TGTGCCAGCAGATCCCCAACTAGACAGGGGCGCGCTGAAAAACTGTTTTTT.

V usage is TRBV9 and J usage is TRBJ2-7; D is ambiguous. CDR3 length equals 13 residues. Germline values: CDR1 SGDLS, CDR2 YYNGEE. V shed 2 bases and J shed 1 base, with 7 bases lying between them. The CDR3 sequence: CASSVEPSYEQYF. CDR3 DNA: TGTGCCAGCAGCGTGGAGCCGTCCTACGAGCAGTACTTC. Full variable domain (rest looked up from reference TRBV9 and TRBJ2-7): DSGVTQTPKHLITATGQRVTLRCSPRSGDLSVYWYQQSLDQGLQFLIQYYNGEERAKGNILERFSAQQFPDLHSELNLSSLELGDSALYFCASSVEPSYEQYFGPGTRLTVT.

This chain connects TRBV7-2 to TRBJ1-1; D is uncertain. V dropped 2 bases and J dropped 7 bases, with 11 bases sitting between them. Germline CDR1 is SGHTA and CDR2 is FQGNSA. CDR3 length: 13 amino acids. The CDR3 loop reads CASSLLAGYEAFF. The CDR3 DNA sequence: TGTGCCAGCAGCTTATTGGCCGGATATGAAGCTTTCTTT.

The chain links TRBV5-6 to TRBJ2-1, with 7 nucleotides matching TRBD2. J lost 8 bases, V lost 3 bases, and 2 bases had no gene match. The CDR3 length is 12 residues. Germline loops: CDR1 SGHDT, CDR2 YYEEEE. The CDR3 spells CASSWGGHEQFF. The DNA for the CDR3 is TGTGCCAGCAGCTGGGGAGGGCATGAGCAGTTCTTC.

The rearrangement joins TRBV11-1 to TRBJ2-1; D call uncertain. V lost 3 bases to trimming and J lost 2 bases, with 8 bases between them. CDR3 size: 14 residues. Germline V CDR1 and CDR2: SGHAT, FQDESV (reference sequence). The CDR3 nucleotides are TGTGCCAGCAGCTTCGAGCCTCCCTACAATGAGCAGTTCTTC. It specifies CASSFEPPYNEQFF. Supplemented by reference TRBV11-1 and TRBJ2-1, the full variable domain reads EAEVAQSPRYKITEKSQAVAFWCDPISGHATLYWYRQILGQGPELLVQFQDESVVDDSQLPKDRFSAERLKGVDSTLKIQPAELGDSAMYLCASSFEPPYNEQFFGPGTRLTVL.

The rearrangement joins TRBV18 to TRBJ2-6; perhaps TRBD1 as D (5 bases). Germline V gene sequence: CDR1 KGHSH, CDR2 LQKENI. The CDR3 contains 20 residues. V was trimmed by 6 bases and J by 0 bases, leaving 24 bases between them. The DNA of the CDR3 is TGTGCCAGCTCCCCTGGGGCTCCACTTACGGAAGACTCTGGGGCCAACGTCCTGACTTTC. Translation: CASSPGAPLTEDSGANVLTF.

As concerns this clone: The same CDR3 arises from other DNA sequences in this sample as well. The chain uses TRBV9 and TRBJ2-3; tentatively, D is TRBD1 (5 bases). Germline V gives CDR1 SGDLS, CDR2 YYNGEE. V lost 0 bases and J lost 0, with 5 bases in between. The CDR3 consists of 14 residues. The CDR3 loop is CASSVEGSTDTQYF. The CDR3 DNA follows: TGTGCCAGCAGCGTAGAGGGGAGCACAGATACGCAGTATTTT.

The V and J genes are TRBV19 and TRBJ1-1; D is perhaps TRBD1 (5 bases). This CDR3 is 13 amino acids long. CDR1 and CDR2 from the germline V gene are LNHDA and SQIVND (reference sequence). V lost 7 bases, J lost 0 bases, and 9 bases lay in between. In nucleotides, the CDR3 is TGTGCCAGTACCCTGACAGTGAACACTGAAGCTTTCTTT. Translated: CASTLTVNTEAFF.

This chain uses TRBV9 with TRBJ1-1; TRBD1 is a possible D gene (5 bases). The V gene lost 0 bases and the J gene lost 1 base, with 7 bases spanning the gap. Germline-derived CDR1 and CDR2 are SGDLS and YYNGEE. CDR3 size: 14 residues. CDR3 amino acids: CASSVGGANTEAFF. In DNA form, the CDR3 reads TGTGCCAGCAGCGTAGGAGGGGCGAACACTGAAGCTTTCTTT.

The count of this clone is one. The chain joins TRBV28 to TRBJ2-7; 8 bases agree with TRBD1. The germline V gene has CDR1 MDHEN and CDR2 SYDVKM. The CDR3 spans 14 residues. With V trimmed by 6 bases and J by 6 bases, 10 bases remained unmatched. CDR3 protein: CASRTGVRNTEQYF. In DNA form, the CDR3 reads TGTGCCAGCAGGACAGGGGTTCGGAATACCGAGCAGTACTTC.

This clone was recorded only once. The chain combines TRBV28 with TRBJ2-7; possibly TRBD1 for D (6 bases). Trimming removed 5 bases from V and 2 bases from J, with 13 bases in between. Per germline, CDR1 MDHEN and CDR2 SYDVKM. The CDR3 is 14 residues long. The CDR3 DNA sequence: TGTGCCAGCAGTACGACAGGCACCACCTACGAGCAGTACTTC. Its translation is CASSTTGTTYEQYF.

The CDR3, as DNA: TGTGCCAGCAGCTTTACAGACTACAATGAGCAGTTCTTC. Protein sequence: CASSFTDYNEQFF. The chain joins TRBV5-6 to TRBJ2-1; D gene ambiguous. The CDR3 consists of 13 residues. V gave up 2 bases and J gave up 3 bases, with 6 bases separating them. In germline, CDR1 is SGHDT, CDR2 YYEEEE.

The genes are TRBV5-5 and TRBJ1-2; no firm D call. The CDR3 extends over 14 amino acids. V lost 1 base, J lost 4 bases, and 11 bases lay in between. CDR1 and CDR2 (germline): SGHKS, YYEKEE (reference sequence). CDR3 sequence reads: CASSLWLGSYGYTF. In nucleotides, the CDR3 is TGTGCCAGCAGCTTGTGGCTCGGGTCCTATGGCTACACCTTC.

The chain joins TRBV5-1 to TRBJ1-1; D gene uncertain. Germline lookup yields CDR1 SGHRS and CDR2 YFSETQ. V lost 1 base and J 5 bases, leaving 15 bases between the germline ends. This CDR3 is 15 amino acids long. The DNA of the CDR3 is TGCGCCAGCAGCTTGCTTTGGGGAGAGGAGACTGAAGCTTTCTTT. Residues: CASSLLWGEETEAFF.

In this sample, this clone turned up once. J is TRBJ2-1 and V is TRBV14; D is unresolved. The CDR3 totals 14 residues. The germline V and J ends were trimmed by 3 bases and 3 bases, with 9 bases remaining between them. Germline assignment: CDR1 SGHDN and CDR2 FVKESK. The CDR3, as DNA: TGTGCCAGCAGCCAGGACGCCAACTACAATGAGCAGTTCTTC. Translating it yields CASSQDANYNEQFF.

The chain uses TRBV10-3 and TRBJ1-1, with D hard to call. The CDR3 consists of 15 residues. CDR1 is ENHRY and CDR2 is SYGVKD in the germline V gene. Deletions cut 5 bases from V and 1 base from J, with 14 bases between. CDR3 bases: TGTGCCATCAGTTCCACGGGCAGCAAGAACACTGAAGCTTTCTTT. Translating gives CAISSTGSKNTEAFF.

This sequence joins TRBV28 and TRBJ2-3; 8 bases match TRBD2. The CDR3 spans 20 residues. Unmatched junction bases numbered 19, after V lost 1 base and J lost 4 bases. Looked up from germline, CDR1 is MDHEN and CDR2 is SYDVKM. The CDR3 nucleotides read TGTGCCAGCAGTTTATTTCGACGGGAGGGCAAGGACCCCCCCCCAGATACGCAGTATTTT. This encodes CASSLFRREGKDPPPDTQYF. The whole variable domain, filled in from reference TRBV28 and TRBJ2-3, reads DVKVTQSSRYLVKRTGEKVFLECVQDMDHENMFWYRQDPGLGLRLIYFSYDVKMKEKGDIPEGYSVSREKKERFSLILESASTNQTSMYLCASSLFRREGKDPPPDTQYFGPGTRLTVL.

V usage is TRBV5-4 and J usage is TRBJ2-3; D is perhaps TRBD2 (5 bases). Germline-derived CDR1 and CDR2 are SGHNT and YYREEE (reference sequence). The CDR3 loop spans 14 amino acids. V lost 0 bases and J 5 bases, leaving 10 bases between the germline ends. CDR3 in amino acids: CASSLVSEEDTQYF. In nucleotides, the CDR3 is TGTGCCAGCAGCTTGGTTAGCGAAGAAGATACGCAGTATTTT.